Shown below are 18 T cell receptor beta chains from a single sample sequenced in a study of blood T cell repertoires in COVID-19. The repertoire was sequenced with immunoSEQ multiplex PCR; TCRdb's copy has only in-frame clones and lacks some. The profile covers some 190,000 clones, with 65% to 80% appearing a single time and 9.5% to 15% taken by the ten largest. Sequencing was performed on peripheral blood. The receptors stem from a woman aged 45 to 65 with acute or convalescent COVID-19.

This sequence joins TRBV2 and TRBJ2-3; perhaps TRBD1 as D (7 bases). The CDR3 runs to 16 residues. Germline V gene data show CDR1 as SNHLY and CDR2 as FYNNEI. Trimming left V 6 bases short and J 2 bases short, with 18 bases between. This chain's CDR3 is CASSNLQGGYTDTQYF. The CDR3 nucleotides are TGTGCCAGCAGCAACCTCCAGGGGGGATACACAGATACGCAGTATTTT.

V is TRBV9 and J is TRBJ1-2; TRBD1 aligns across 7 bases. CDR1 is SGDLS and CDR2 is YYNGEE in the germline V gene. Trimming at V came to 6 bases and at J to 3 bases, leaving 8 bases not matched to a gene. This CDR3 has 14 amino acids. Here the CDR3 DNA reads TGTGCCAGCACCCGTAGTACAGGGGACTATGGCTACACCTTC. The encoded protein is CASTRSTGDYGYTF.

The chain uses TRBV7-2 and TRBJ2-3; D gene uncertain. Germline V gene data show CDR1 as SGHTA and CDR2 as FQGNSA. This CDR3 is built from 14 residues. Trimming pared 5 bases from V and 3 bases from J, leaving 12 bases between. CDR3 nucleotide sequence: TGTGCCAGCAGCCCGCAGCGCCTAACAGATACGCAGTATTTT. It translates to CASSPQRLTDTQYF.

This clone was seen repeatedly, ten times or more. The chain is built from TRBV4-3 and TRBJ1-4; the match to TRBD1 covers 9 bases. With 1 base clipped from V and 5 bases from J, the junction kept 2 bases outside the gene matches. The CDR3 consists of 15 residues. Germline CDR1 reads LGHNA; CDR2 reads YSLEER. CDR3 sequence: CASSQVTGGNEKLFF. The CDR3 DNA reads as TGCGCCAGCAGCCAAGTGACAGGGGGAAATGAAAAACTGTTTTTT.

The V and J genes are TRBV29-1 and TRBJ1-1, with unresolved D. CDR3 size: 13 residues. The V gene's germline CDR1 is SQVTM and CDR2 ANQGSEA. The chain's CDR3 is CSYNEGGNTEAFF. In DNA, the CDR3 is TGCAGTTATAACGAAGGCGGGAACACTGAAGCTTTCTTT.

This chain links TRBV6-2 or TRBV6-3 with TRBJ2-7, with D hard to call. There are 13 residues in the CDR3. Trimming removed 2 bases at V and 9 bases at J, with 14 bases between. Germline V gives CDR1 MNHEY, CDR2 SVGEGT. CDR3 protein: CASSYDTPGGQYF. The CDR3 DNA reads TGTGCCAGCAGTTACGATACCCCCGGCGGGCAGTACTTC.

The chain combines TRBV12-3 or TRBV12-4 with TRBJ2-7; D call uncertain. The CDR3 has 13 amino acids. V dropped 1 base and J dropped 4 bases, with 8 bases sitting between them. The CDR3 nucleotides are TGTGCCAGCAGTTTAGGGCAACAATACGAGCAGTACTTC. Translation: CASSLGQQYEQYF.

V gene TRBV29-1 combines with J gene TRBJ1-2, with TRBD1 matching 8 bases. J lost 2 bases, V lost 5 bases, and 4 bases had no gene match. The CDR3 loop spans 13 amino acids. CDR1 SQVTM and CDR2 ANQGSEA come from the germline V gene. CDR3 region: CSVSQGVNYGYTF. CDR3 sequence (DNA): TGCAGCGTTTCACAGGGGGTAAACTATGGCTACACCTTC.

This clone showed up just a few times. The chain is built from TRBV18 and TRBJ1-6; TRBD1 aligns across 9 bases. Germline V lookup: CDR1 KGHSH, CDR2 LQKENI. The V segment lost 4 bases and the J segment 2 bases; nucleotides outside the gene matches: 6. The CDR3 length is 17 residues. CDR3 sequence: CASSQTGGETYNSPLHF. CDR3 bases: TGTGCCAGCTCACAAACAGGGGGCGAAACCTATAATTCACCCCTCCACTTT.

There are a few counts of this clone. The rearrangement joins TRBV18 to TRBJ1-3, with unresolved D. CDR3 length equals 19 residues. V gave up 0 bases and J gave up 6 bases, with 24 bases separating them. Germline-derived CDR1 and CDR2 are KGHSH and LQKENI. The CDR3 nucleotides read TGTGCCAGCTCACCACCGACTTTATTTGCGTACTCTCTGGAAAACACCATATATTTT. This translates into CASSPPTLFAYSLENTIYF.

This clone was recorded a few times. The CDR3 DNA reads as TGTGCCAGCAGCCGAACAGGGGGAAAGAACGAGCAGTACTTC. This gives the protein CASSRTGGKNEQYF. This chain connects TRBV9 to TRBJ2-7; TRBD1 matches at 8 bases. Trimming cost V 4 bases and J 5 bases; bases outside gene matches: 8. The CDR3 sequence is 14 residues long. Germline V gene lookup returns CDR1 SGDLS and CDR2 YYNGEE.

DNA of the CDR3: TGTGCCTGGAGTCTCCTAGACAGACCTAATGAAAAACTGTTTTTT. Translating it yields CAWSLLDRPNEKLFF. The V and J genes are TRBV30 and TRBJ1-4; the D gene is possibly TRBD1 (5 bases). The CDR3 is 15 residues long. V was clipped by 2 bases and J by 3 bases, with 13 bases between them. The germline V gene has CDR1 GTSNPN and CDR2 SVGIG (reference sequence).

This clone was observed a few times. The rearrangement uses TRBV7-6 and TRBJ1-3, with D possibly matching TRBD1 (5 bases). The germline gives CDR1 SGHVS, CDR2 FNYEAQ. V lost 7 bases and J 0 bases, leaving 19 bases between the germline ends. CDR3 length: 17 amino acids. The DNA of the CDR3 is TGTGCCAGCACCTCAGTGGGTACAGGTGTCTCTGGAAACACCATATATTTT. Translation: CASTSVGTGVSGNTIYF.

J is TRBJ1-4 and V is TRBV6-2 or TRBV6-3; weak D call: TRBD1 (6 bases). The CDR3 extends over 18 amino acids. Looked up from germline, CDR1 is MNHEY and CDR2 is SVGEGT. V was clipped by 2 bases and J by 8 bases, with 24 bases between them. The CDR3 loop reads CASSYEFGTRDRREKLFF. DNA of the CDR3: TGTGCCAGCAGTTACGAATTCGGAACCCGCGACAGGAGGGAAAAACTGTTTTTT.

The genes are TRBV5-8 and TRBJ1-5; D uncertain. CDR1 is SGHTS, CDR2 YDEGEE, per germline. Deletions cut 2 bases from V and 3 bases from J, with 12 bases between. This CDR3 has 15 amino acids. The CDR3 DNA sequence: TGTGCCAGCAGCTTAAAAGCGGGGTACAATCAGCCCCAGCATTTT. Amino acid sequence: CASSLKAGYNQPQHF.

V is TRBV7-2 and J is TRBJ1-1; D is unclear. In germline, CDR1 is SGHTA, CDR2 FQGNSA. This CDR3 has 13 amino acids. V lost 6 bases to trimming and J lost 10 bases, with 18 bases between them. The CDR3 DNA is TGTGCCAGCAGTCGTGACATGTCCCCCCGAGCTTTCTTT. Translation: CASSRDMSPRAFF.

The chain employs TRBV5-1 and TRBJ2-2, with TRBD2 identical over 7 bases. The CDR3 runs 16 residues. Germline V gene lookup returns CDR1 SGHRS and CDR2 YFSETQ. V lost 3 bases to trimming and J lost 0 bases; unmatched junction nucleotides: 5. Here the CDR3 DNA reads TGCGCCAGCAGCTCCCACAGCGGGACGAACACCGGGGAGCTGTTTTTT. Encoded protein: CASSSHSGTNTGELFF.

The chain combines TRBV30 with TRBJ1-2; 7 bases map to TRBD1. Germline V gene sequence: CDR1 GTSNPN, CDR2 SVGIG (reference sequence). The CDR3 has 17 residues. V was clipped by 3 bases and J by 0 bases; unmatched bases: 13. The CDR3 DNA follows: TGTGCCTGGAGGGGGGCGGGACAGTTCTTAGCTAACTATGGCTACACCTTC. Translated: CAWRGAGQFLANYGYTF.